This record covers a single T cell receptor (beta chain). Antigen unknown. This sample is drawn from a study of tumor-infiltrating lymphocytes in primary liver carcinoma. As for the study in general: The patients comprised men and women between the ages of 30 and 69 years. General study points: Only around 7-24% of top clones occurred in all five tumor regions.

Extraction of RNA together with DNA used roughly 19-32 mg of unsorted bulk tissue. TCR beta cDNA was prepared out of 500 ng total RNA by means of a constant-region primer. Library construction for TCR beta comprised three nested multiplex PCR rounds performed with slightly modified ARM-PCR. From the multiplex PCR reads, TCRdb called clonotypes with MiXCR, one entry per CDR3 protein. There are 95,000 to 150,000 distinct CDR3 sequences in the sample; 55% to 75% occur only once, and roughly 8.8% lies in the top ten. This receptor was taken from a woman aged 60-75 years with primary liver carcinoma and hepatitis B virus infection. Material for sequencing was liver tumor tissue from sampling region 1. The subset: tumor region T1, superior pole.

CDR3 amino acids: CASMRPGTSGSWTGELFF. The CDR3 DNA follows: TGTGCCAGCATGAGACCCGGGACTAGCGGGAGTTGGACCGGGGAGCTGTTTTTT. This chain connects TRBV7-9 to TRBJ2-2; 14 nucleotides line up with TRBD2. V was pared by 7 bases and J by 5 bases, with 12 bases of the junction left unmatched. The length of the CDR3 is 18 residues. Germline CDR1 reads SEHNR; CDR2 reads FQNEAQ (reference sequence).